The 11 T cell receptor beta chains in this list originate from one sample, sequenced in a study of blood T cell repertoires in COVID-19. Profiling relied on immunoSEQ multiplex PCR, and the TCRdb table lists in-frame clones only, not all of them. The sample holds 270,000 or so clones, around 93% seen once. What was sequenced was PBMCs or T cells enriched from blood (not recorded which). The receptors here all came from a man aged 35 to 55 who had been exposed to COVID-19.

The J gene is TRBJ2-3, the V gene TRBV9, with 10 bases identical to TRBD2. V was pared by 3 bases and J by 3 bases, with 7 bases of the junction left unmatched. Per germline, CDR1 SGDLS and CDR2 YYNGEE. The CDR3 has 16 amino acids. This CDR3 reads CASSGIAGGATDTQYF. The DNA of the CDR3 is TGTGCCAGCAGCGGGATAGCGGGAGGAGCGACAGATACGCAGTATTTT.

The chain is built from TRBV10-3 and TRBJ1-1, with D possibly matching TRBD1 (6 bases). Looked up from germline, CDR1 is ENHRY and CDR2 is SYGVKD. The CDR3 sequence is 14 residues long. The V end was cut by 6 bases, the J end by 2 bases, with 13 bases between. The chain's CDR3 is CAIRKTTGNTEAFF. CDR3 coding DNA: TGTGCCATCAGAAAAACGACAGGAAACACTGAAGCTTTCTTT.

V is TRBV29-1 and J is TRBJ1-2; D is possibly TRBD1 (6 bases). This CDR3 comprises 14 residues. V was cut by 0 bases and J by 0 bases, with 8 bases left in between. Germline V lookup: CDR1 SQVTM, CDR2 ANQGSEA. CDR3 protein: CSVEEDSTNYGYTF. DNA of the CDR3: TGCAGCGTTGAAGAGGACAGCACTAACTATGGCTACACCTTC.

The CDR3 loop is CASSTERGARAEAFF. In DNA, the CDR3 is TGTGCCAGCAGTACGGAACGTGGGGCCAGGGCTGAAGCTTTCTTT. This chain uses TRBV27 with TRBJ1-1; tentatively, D is TRBD1 (5 bases). The CDR3 length is 15 residues. The germline CDR1 and CDR2 sequences are MNHEY and SMNVEV (reference sequence). The V end was cut by 5 bases, the J end by 6 bases, with 19 bases between.

This sequence joins TRBV7-8 and TRBJ2-1, with 9 nucleotides matching TRBD1. The CDR3 contains 15 residues. Germline trimming cut 4 bases from V and 2 bases from J; bases unmatched to any gene: 3. The germline gives CDR1 SGHVS, CDR2 FQNEAQ. The CDR3 DNA reads as TGTGCCAGCAGCTGGGGACAGGGACCCTACAATGAGCAGTTCTTC. Its protein product is CASSWGQGPYNEQFF. The full variable domain, rest sourced from reference TRBV7-8 and TRBJ2-1, is GAGVSQSPRYKVAKRGQDVALRCDPISGHVSLFWYQQALGQGPEFLTYFQNEAQLDKSGLPSDRFFAERPEGSVSTLKIQRTQQEDSAVYLCASSWGQGPYNEQFFGPGTRLTVL.

The V call is TRBV29-1, the J call TRBJ2-7; the D gene is possibly TRBD1 (6 bases). The ends were cut back, 5 bases at V and 1 base at J, with 12 bases in the middle. CDR1 is SQVTM and CDR2 is ANQGSEA in the germline V gene. The CDR3 runs 13 residues. CDR3 sequence (DNA): TGCAGCGTTACCAGACAGGCGTCCTACGAGCAGTACTTC. Translated, it gives CSVTRQASYEQYF.

This clone showed up just a few times. The V call is TRBV20-1, the J call TRBJ2-7, with D possibly matching TRBD2 (6 bases). The V end lost 3 bases, the J end lost 2 bases, and 20 bases lay between the germline ends. The germline V gene has CDR1 DFQATT and CDR2 SNEGSKA (reference sequence). The CDR3 extends over 16 amino acids. CDR3: CSASRLTLARTYEQYF. In nucleotides, the CDR3 is TGCAGTGCTAGTAGGTTAACGCTAGCGCGTACCTACGAGCAGTACTTC.

V is TRBV5-4 and J is TRBJ1-1; D uncertain. Germline CDR1 SGHNT, CDR2 YYREEE (reference sequence). The V end was cut by 10 bases, the J end by 5 bases, with 9 bases between. The CDR3 covers 10 residues. CDR3 region: CAAGSTEAFF. The CDR3 DNA is TGTGCCGCGGGAAGTACTGAAGCTTTCTTT.

The chain combines TRBV28 with TRBJ2-3; 11 nucleotides agree with TRBD1. Germline values: CDR1 MDHEN, CDR2 SYDVKM. CDR3 size: 15 residues. Trimming at V came to 4 bases and at J to 6 bases, leaving 6 bases not matched to a gene. The CDR3 bases are TGTGCCAGCAGTTCTAGGACAGGGGGCCGGGATACGCAGTATTTT. Protein product: CASSSRTGGRDTQYF.

The CDR3 DNA reads TGTGCCAGCTCACCACTTGGCCAGATCCAAGAGACCCAGTACTTC. Translating gives CASSPLGQIQETQYF. V and J are TRBV18 and TRBJ2-5; D remains ambiguous. In germline, CDR1 is KGHSH, CDR2 LQKENI. Trimming pared 1 base from V and 1 base from J, leaving 10 bases between. There are 15 residues in the CDR3.

The chain couples TRBV28 to TRBJ1-1; D remains unclear. The germline V and J ends were trimmed by 5 bases and 1 base, with 14 bases remaining between them. Germline CDR1 is MDHEN and CDR2 is SYDVKM. The CDR3 contains 15 residues. The CDR3 protein is CASSGVSGWNTEAFF. The CDR3 DNA sequence: TGTGCCAGCAGTGGCGTTTCGGGGTGGAACACTGAAGCTTTCTTT.